This TCR beta chain is drawn from a study of shared clonotypes between healthy human individuals (dated by TCRdb to 2020 to 2022). At the level of the whole study: A couple of women and a few men aged 18 to 49 years were included in the cohort. Libraries were prepared and TCR repertoires were sequenced by different laboratories using diverse techniques, in order to increase sequencing depth and limit assay-specific biases. Between about 0.9 and 9 billion PBMCs per donor were obtained by leukapheresis. For each donor, three plates each were used for CD4 naive and CD4 memory, two plates were used for CD8 naive, and one plate was used for CD8 memory. To estimate repertoire size and how much clonotypes are shared between individuals, the study performed deep sequencing of blood TCR repertoires from a few healthy adults.

Using the deep immunoSEQ assay, TCR CDR3 regions were amplified from genomic DNA by multiplex PCR. Extracted genomic DNA from each cell subset was distributed evenly across all wells of several immunoSEQ 96-well plates, and each plate was treated as a replicate. For sorted subsets, each replicate PCR was loaded with 200 ng genomic DNA, equivalent to 30,000 or so T cell genomes. Purified libraries were measured with a Qubit 3.0 fluorometer, size-checked on a Bioanalyzer 2100, and measured again with the KAPA Library Quantification kit. Every immunoSEQ 96-well plate was sequenced on a separate single-read 150-cycle Illumina NextSeq 550 flow cell. The paper's data handling went like this. Because the immunoSEQ output held only junctional sequences and lacked quality scores, the filtering could not match the filtering applied to full-length reads. Sequences were annotated with PyIR, a Python wrapper for IgBLAST v1.9, using IMGT germline references to assign V/J genes and CDR3. Reads were filtered out if the reads had weak V/J assignments (E-value above 1e-6), no CDR3, stop codons, out-of-frame junctions, or ambiguous translated residues. V3J clonotypes were defined as sequences sharing the same inferred V gene, J gene, and CDR3 amino acid sequence. Percentage overlap between repertoires was calculated by dividing the number of shared unique clonotypes by the size of the smaller repertoire. Repertoire richness was assessed with RTK rarefaction, the Chao1 estimator, and Recon v2.1 estimates of unobserved clonotypes. Generation probabilities for all TCRbeta clonotypes obtained by the gDNA method from four donors were computed using OLGA. Imported from immuneACCESS, the table was reduced by TCRdb to in-frame sequences with V and J called. These copies leave out some clones; in studies compared against another copy, an unresolved V gene accounts for under half, and the cause of the remainder is not known. D and trimming were read from the DNA, whereas the V and J calls and clone size are those reported in that table. A total of a few million clones appear in this sample, just over 90% of them only once. The ten largest clonotypes hold under 0.15% of the sample.

Concerning this clone: This clone's antigen is unknown. It has no much larger one-base neighbor in the sample; base qualities were not kept.

Overall study results and their limits: Even with the large sequencing depth, rarefaction of the sorted-subset datasets indicated that sequencing was incomplete. Only blood was sampled, and tissue TCR repertoires likely differ from those in blood. Larger estimated clonotype richness was generally found for naive subsets than for memory subsets. Clonotypes shared by all four sorted-subset donors showed higher generation probabilities than non-shared clonotypes. Because the study included only a small number of donors, the genetic and exposure-history diversity represented was limited. Pairwise subsampling led to the expectation that sequencing depth would affect the degree of clonotype sharing among donors. Sharing across several donors was observed for roughly 5% of naive CD4, about 4% of naive CD8, over 2% of memory CD4, and 0.4% of memory CD8 clonotypes.

The donors were healthy, HIV-negative adults who had no recently reported acute infections or vaccinations. Only Caucasian adults living in Nashville, Tennessee, USA were represented among the donors. Magnetic negative selection was used to enrich CD4+ T cells, after which naive cells were positively selected on CD45RA and the negative fraction became the memory subset. Blood was obtained by leukapheresis, after which PBMCs were separated by Ficoll-Histopaque density gradient centrifugation and cryopreserved in liquid nitrogen vapor phase. Analytical flow cytometry was used to check the purity and quantity of each magnetically sorted T cell population. Genomic DNA was isolated from each sorted fraction and quantified by UV absorbance on a Nanodrop 2000c. This receptor was identified in a young man in good health. The sample was naive CD4+ T cells sorted from blood. The sample's cell subset or site label, decoded: CD45RA+ positively selected.

The CDR3 region reads CASSMGIAGGSETQYF. The DNA reads TGTGCCAGTAGTATGGGAATAGCGGGAGGTAGCGAGACCCAGTACTTC. Recombination joined TRBV19 with TRBJ2-5; 10 of the junction bases match TRBD2. The CDR3 spans 16 residues, from the cysteine through the phenylalanine. Here the CDR3 DNA is all that survives: 48 bases in frame from base 1. Unmatched junction bases come to 9, with V trimmed by 3 bases and J by 5 bases. The germline V gene (reference sequence) supplies CDR1 LNHDA and CDR2 SQIVND.